These 20 T cell receptor beta chains were sequenced from one sample in a study of T cells in Graves' hyperthyroidism and ophthalmopathy (dated by TCRdb to between 2018 and 2021). Library preparation was by multiplex PCR. The listed sequencing device is Illumina HiSeq 2000. Amplification of TCR beta CDR3 regions was carried out from RNA transcripts. The first round of RT-PCR for the TCR CDR3 was performed with the HTBI primer set and the Qiagen OneStep RT-PCR kit. Through fastp at Q25 and MiXCR, TCRdb rebuilt clones from the public reads, retaining in-frame beta chains. CDR3 protein duplicates are merged, each entry listing the most common genes and DNA. The sample table contains a few hundred thousand distinct CDR3 sequences; only one count was recorded for around 46% of them. About 8.2% of the sample belongs to the ten largest clones. The sequenced material came from peripheral blood or thyroid tissue (not recorded which). The receptors shown here come from a woman younger than 35 with Graves' hyperthyroidism. Donor details come from another sample of the same person, matched by shared clones.

The rearrangement links TRBV10-3 to TRBJ2-5, with a possible D match to TRBD2 (5 bases). This CDR3 is 14 amino acids long. The V end lost 10 bases, the J end lost 2 bases, and 17 bases lay between the germline ends. Germline-derived CDR1 and CDR2 are ENHRY and SYGVKD. CDR3: CATTPGIRQETQYF. The CDR3 DNA is TGTGCCACCACCCCGGGGATAAGACAAGAGACCCAGTACTTC.

This clonotype has ten or more counts. The chain combines TRBV2 with TRBJ1-5; D is undetermined. V lost 8 bases and J 1 base, leaving 15 bases between the germline ends. Looked up from germline, CDR1 is SNHLY and CDR2 is FYNNEI. CDR3 length: 15 amino acids. CDR3 in amino acids: CASSTAGMSNQPQHF. The CDR3 nucleotides are TGTGCCAGCTCGACGGCGGGGATGAGCAATCAGCCCCAGCATTTT.

Many counts were recorded for this clonotype. V gene TRBV10-3 combines with J gene TRBJ2-2, with TRBD1 as a possible D gene (5 bases). Germline V gives CDR1 ENHRY, CDR2 SYGVKD. CDR3 size: 13 residues. V was pared by 7 bases and J by 3 bases, with 9 bases between. Here the CDR3 reads CAITGQHTGELFF. The CDR3 DNA follows: TGTGCCATCACAGGGCAGCACACCGGGGAGCTGTTTTTT.

Worth noting for this clonotype: This sequence may be a read error, since a much larger clone differs from it by one base. The chain uses TRBV7-2 and TRBJ2-7; 8 positions match TRBD2. Germline loops: CDR1 SGHTA, CDR2 FQGNSA. This CDR3 region has 13 residues. The CDR3 DNA is TGTGTCAGCAGCCTAGCGGGTGTTCACGAGCAGTACTTC. Protein sequence: CVSSLAGVHEQYF.

This clonotype showed up many times. The V call is TRBV10-3, the J call TRBJ1-1; TRBD1 might be the D (5 bases). This CDR3 contains 14 residues. Trimming shortened V by 3 bases and J by 4 bases, and 12 bases separated the two germline ends. Germline V gene lookup returns CDR1 ENHRY and CDR2 SYGVKD. CDR3 region: CAISESGPSTEAFF. CDR3 DNA: TGTGCCATCAGTGAATCAGGGCCGAGCACTGAAGCTTTCTTT.

This clonotype occurred a few times. The chain links TRBV2 to TRBJ2-7; 7 nucleotides match TRBD1. This CDR3 is built from 14 residues. Germline trimming cut 4 bases from V and 5 bases from J; bases unmatched to any gene: 8. The germline gives CDR1 SNHLY, CDR2 FYNNEI. The CDR3 here is CASSGAGGFHEQYF. The CDR3 bases are TGTGCCAGCAGTGGAGCAGGGGGTTTCCACGAGCAGTACTTC.

This clonotype was observed at least ten times. V is TRBV2 and J is TRBJ1-1, with D uncertain. Germline assignment: CDR1 SNHLY and CDR2 FYNNEI. The germline V and J ends were trimmed by 7 bases and 1 base, with 10 bases remaining between them. There are 13 residues in the CDR3. The DNA for the CDR3 is TGTGCCAGCAAGGACGAATCGAACACTGAAGCTTTCTTT. It specifies CASKDESNTEAFF.

The chain links TRBV29-1 to TRBJ1-1, with TRBD1 matching over 7 bases. CDR1 and CDR2 (germline): SQVTM, ANQGSEA. CDR3 length: 13 residues. The ends lost 4 bases at V and 0 bases at J; junction bases unmatched: 2. The CDR3 DNA sequence: TGCAGCGTTGCAGGGACAGTGAACACTGAAGCTTTCTTT. Translating it yields CSVAGTVNTEAFF.

There are a few counts of this clonotype. The V gene is TRBV9, the J gene TRBJ2-7; the match to TRBD2 covers 13 bases. This CDR3 is built from 16 residues. The germline V gene encodes CDR1 SGDLS and CDR2 YYNGEE. V dropped 5 bases and J dropped 7; count of bases not matched to a gene: 12. CDR3 amino acids: CASSFRGLAGASEQYF. In DNA form, the CDR3 reads TGTGCCAGCAGTTTCCGCGGACTAGCGGGAGCTAGTGAGCAGTACTTC. Complete variable domain (other parts from reference TRBV9 and TRBJ2-7): DSGVTQTPKHLITATGQRVTLRCSPRSGDLSVYWYQQSLDQGLQFLIQYYNGEERAKGNILERFSAQQFPDLHSELNLSSLELGDSALYFCASSFRGLAGASEQYFGPGTRLTVT.

The gene calls are TRBV2 and TRBJ2-5; 10 positions match TRBD2. The CDR3 covers 15 residues. Germline-derived CDR1 and CDR2 are SNHLY and FYNNEI. Trimming removed 6 bases from V and 3 bases from J; junction bases left unmatched: 7. The CDR3 DNA is TGTGCCAGCAGGTTCAGGACTAGCGGAGAAGAGACCCAGTACTTC. Translated: CASRFRTSGEETQYF.

The J gene is TRBJ2-5, the V gene TRBV7-9; the D gene is possibly TRBD2 (6 bases). The germline V gene encodes CDR1 SEHNR and CDR2 FQNEAQ (reference sequence). V was shortened by 3 bases and J by 7 bases, with 18 bases between the two germline ends. The CDR3 is made up of 15 amino acids. The CDR3 sequence is CASSLEFRDLGTQYF. DNA of the CDR3: TGTGCCAGCAGCTTGGAGTTCAGGGACTTAGGGACCCAGTACTTC.

This chain links TRBV7-2 with TRBJ1-2; D is undetermined. CDR1 and CDR2 from the germline V gene are SGHTA and FQGNSA. The CDR3 is made up of 12 amino acids. V gave up 5 bases and J gave up 3 bases, with 7 bases separating them. CDR3 sequence reads: CASSHRDYGYTF. DNA for the CDR3: TGTGCCAGCAGCCACCGGGACTATGGCTACACCTTC.

The chain has TRBV7-3 and TRBJ1-4; no firm D call. Germline CDR1 and CDR2: SGHTA and FQGTGA. The CDR3 loop spans 17 amino acids. Trimming removed 2 bases from V and 0 bases from J, with 13 bases in between. The CDR3 is CASSLESGLATNEKLFF. Written as DNA, the CDR3 is TGTGCCAGCAGCTTAGAATCTGGACTCGCAACTAATGAAAAACTGTTTTTT.

The V gene is TRBV24-1, the J gene TRBJ2-2; D unclear. This CDR3 spans 16 amino acids. V was pared by 5 bases and J by 1 base, with 13 bases between. Germline assignment: CDR1 KGHDR and CDR2 SFDVKD. The CDR3 sequence: CATSALRIVNTGELFF. CDR3 sequence (DNA): TGTGCCACCAGTGCCCTAAGAATCGTGAACACCGGGGAGCTGTTTTTT.

This clonotype was observed a few times. The genes are TRBV12-3 or TRBV12-4 and TRBJ2-5, with 7 bases that match TRBD2. This CDR3 spans 13 amino acids. J lost 4 bases, V lost 6 bases, and 5 bases had no gene match. The CDR3 spells CASRRGSRETQYF. Written as DNA, the CDR3 is TGTGCCAGCAGGCGCGGGAGTAGAGAGACCCAGTACTTC.

This chain uses TRBV2 with TRBJ2-7, with D hard to call. Germline lookup yields CDR1 SNHLY and CDR2 FYNNEI. This CDR3 contains 16 residues. V shed 4 bases and J shed 7 bases, with 23 bases lying between them. This CDR3 is CASSGPTDLLHNEQYF. The CDR3 nucleotides read TGTGCCAGCAGTGGTCCGACGGATCTCCTCCACAATGAGCAGTACTTC.

The chain joins TRBV12-3 or TRBV12-4 to TRBJ1-1; D gene ambiguous. This CDR3 comprises 14 residues. Trimming removed 4 bases from V and 5 bases from J, with 14 bases in between. For the CDR3, the DNA is TGTGCCAGCAGTTCCCAGGTGGTTGAGACTGAAGCTTTCTTT. This gives the protein CASSSQVVETEAFF.

This clonotype was counted between two and nine times. The chain uses TRBV7-8 and TRBJ2-2, with D possibly being TRBD1 (5 bases). CDR1 is SGHVS, CDR2 FQNEAQ, per germline. V lost 5 bases and J lost 7, with 14 bases in between. This CDR3 region has 14 residues. This CDR3 is CASSPRGVVGELFF. The CDR3 DNA reads as TGTGCCAGCAGCCCTAGGGGTGTTGTCGGGGAGCTGTTTTTT. The variable domain in full, completed from reference TRBV7-8 and TRBJ2-2, reads GAGVSQSPRYKVAKRGQDVALRCDPISGHVSLFWYQQALGQGPEFLTYFQNEAQLDKSGLPSDRFFAERPEGSVSTLKIQRTQQEDSAVYLCASSPRGVVGELFFGEGSRLTVL.

This chain links TRBV7-2 with TRBJ2-5, with D perhaps matching TRBD1 (6 bases). The V gene's germline CDR1 is SGHTA and CDR2 FQGNSA. The V end was cut by 5 bases, the J end by 1 base, with 11 bases between. The CDR3 runs to 14 residues. The CDR3 bases are TGTGCCAGCAGCCAAGGGACACTCCAAGAGACCCAGTACTTC. Protein: CASSQGTLQETQYF.

This clonotype was seen ten or more times. The genes are TRBV25-1 and TRBJ1-5; D call uncertain. V shed 6 bases and J shed 7 bases, with 13 bases lying between them. CDR3 length: 13 amino acids. The V gene's germline CDR1 is MGHDK and CDR2 SYGVNS. CDR3 residues: CASSPEGGQPQHF. As DNA, the CDR3 is TGTGCCAGCAGCCCAGAAGGTGGGCAGCCCCAGCATTTT.